The present TCR beta chain was sequenced within a study of cytomegalovirus exposure and HLA in healthy donors. It was with 60 Vbeta and 13 Jbeta primers that the PCR ran. The table came from immunoSEQ multiplex PCR; TCRdb's copy has only in-frame clones and leaves some out. This table has 140,000 or so clones, roughly 86% appearing once. In its sample, this clone was seen a few times. The specimen was PBMCs. The TCR comes from a woman aged 40 to 50 in good health and CMV-seronegative.

The CDR3 protein is CASSQQDRGYEQYF. DNA of the CDR3: TGTGCCAGCAGCCAACAGGACAGGGGCTACGAGCAGTACTTC. The gene calls are TRBV4-2 and TRBJ2-7, with 9 bases lining up with TRBD1. The V gene's germline CDR1 is LGHNA and CDR2 YNFKEQ. The CDR3 extends over 14 amino acids. With V trimmed by 2 bases and J by 3 bases, 2 bases remained unmatched.